The rows below give T cell receptor beta chains drawn from one sample of a study of identical twins. One entry per CDR3 protein results from TCRdb running MiXCR on the 5' RACE reads. The sample records 500,000 to 650,000 distinct CDR3 sequences, just over 7% being singletons. The same data also went into a second study, on yellow fever vaccine responses in identical twins.

What was sequenced was PBMCs. Every receptor here comes from a young woman in good health. Each CDR3 is given with its conserved first and last residue. The order of the fields is V gene, clone size, J gene, D gene, CDR3 DNA, CDR3 protein. A D gene is named only where the DNA matches it firmly. Expanded clones are given a class, and other clones once, few, many or no size at all.

v_call: TRBV18
clone_size: few
j_call: TRBJ2-5
d_call: TRBD2
cdr3_nt: TGTGCCAGCTCATTCGGACTAGTGGGACAAGAGACCCAGTACTTC
cdr3_aa: CASSFGLVGQETQYF

v_call: TRBV5-1
clone_size: many
j_call: TRBJ1-1
d_call: TRBD1
cdr3_nt: TGCGCCAGCAGCCCGGATCCGGGACAGACGAACACTGAAGCTTTCTTT
cdr3_aa: CASSPDPGQTNTEAFF

v_call: TRBV12-3/TRBV12-4
clone_size: few
j_call: TRBJ2-4
d_call: TRBD1
cdr3_nt: TGTGCCGGGGGACAGGGGGAAAGAAACATTCAGTACTTC
cdr3_aa: CAGGQGERNIQYF

v_call: TRBV3-1
clone_size: many
j_call: TRBJ1-1
d_call: -
cdr3_nt: TGTGCCAGCAGCCAAGAGGGACCACTGGGAGCTTTCTTT
cdr3_aa: CASSQEGPLGAFF

v_call: TRBV7-9
clone_size: many
j_call: TRBJ2-3
d_call: TRBD2
cdr3_nt: TGTGCCAGCATGATTAGCGGGAGATCAGATACGCAGTATTTT
cdr3_aa: CASMISGRSDTQYF

v_call: TRBV4-1
clone_size: -
j_call: TRBJ1-2
d_call: -
cdr3_nt: TGCGCCAGCAGCCAGGCAGGGGAAGGCTACACCTTC
cdr3_aa: CASSQAGEGYTF

v_call: TRBV18
clone_size: -
j_call: TRBJ2-7
d_call: TRBD2
cdr3_nt: TGTGCCAGCTCACCACCGAATGAGCGGGGGGACCACGAGCAGTACTTC
cdr3_aa: CASSPPNERGDHEQYF

v_call: TRBV5-1
clone_size: -
j_call: TRBJ2-1
d_call: TRBD1
cdr3_nt: TGCGCCAGCGGGGGACAGGGCAATGAGCAGTTCTTC
cdr3_aa: CASGGQGNEQFF

v_call: TRBV7-8
clone_size: many
j_call: TRBJ1-1
d_call: -
cdr3_nt: TGTGCCAGCAGCACTCCGCAGGGCGGGGGCACTGAAGCTTTCTTT
cdr3_aa: CASSTPQGGGTEAFF

v_call: TRBV15
clone_size: many
j_call: TRBJ2-1
d_call: -
cdr3_nt: TGTGCCACCAGCGCCACGCTCGGAACTGGGGAGCAGTTCTTC
cdr3_aa: CATSATLGTGEQFF

v_call: TRBV11-2
clone_size: -
j_call: TRBJ1-1
d_call: -
cdr3_nt: TGTGCCAGCAGTTCAACAGCAGCCACTGAAGCTTTCTTT
cdr3_aa: CASSSTAATEAFF

v_call: TRBV5-5
clone_size: few
j_call: TRBJ2-2
d_call: -
cdr3_nt: TGTGCCAGCAGTACGGGGGCGAACACCGGGGAGCTGTTTTTT
cdr3_aa: CASSTGANTGELFF

v_call: TRBV29-1
clone_size: many
j_call: TRBJ2-6
d_call: TRBD1
cdr3_nt: TGCAGCGTTTCACAGGGGCCCCTCTCTGGGGCCAACGTCCTGACTTTC
cdr3_aa: CSVSQGPLSGANVLTF

v_call: TRBV6-1
clone_size: few
j_call: TRBJ1-5
d_call: -
cdr3_nt: TGTGCCAGCAGTGAAGGGGGACCTAGCAATCAGCCCCAGCATTTT
cdr3_aa: CASSEGGPSNQPQHF

v_call: TRBV5-6
clone_size: -
j_call: TRBJ1-5
d_call: TRBD1
cdr3_nt: TGTGCCAGCAGCTTAAGGGGGCGTCAGCCCCAGCATTTT
cdr3_aa: CASSLRGRQPQHF

v_call: TRBV5-1
clone_size: few
j_call: TRBJ2-1
d_call: TRBD2
cdr3_nt: TGCGCCAGCAGCTTTGGCGGGAGGGCTGAAGAGCAGTTCTTC
cdr3_aa: CASSFGGRAEEQFF

v_call: TRBV7-6
clone_size: many
j_call: TRBJ2-2
d_call: -
cdr3_nt: TGTGCCAGCAGCTCCCCCTACAGGGACACCGGGGAGCTGTTTTTT
cdr3_aa: CASSSPYRDTGELFF

v_call: TRBV29-1
clone_size: few
j_call: TRBJ2-7
d_call: TRBD2
cdr3_nt: TGCAGCGTGGGGGGACTAGCGGGGGGCTACGAGCAGTACTTC
cdr3_aa: CSVGGLAGGYEQYF

v_call: TRBV20-1
clone_size: -
j_call: TRBJ2-3
d_call: TRBD2
cdr3_nt: TGCAGTGCTCAGACTAGCGGGACAAAGGATACGCAGTATTTT
cdr3_aa: CSAQTSGTKDTQYF

v_call: TRBV20-1
clone_size: -
j_call: TRBJ1-2
d_call: -
cdr3_nt: TGCAGTGCTAGTGCCACAGGGCCATCCTATGGCTACACCTTC
cdr3_aa: CSASATGPSYGYTF

v_call: TRBV3-1
clone_size: few
j_call: TRBJ2-7
d_call: TRBD1
cdr3_nt: TGTGCCAGCAGCCAAGGGACAGGGGTCGGGGAGCAGTACTTC
cdr3_aa: CASSQGTGVGEQYF

v_call: TRBV10-3
clone_size: few
j_call: TRBJ2-3
d_call: TRBD2
cdr3_nt: TGTGCCATCAGAACCCTCGCCGGAGCGGGGGACACAGATACGCAGTATTTT
cdr3_aa: CAIRTLAGAGDTDTQYF

v_call: TRBV6-1
clone_size: -
j_call: TRBJ2-1
d_call: TRBD2
cdr3_nt: TGTGCCAGCGGGGGGACTAGCGGGGGGGTGTCATTGGGTGAGCAGTTCTTC
cdr3_aa: CASGGTSGGVSLGEQFF

v_call: TRBV10-3
clone_size: -
j_call: TRBJ1-1
d_call: -
cdr3_nt: TGTGCCATCAGTGAGGGAGGCAGGATGAACACTGAAGCTTTCTTT
cdr3_aa: CAISEGGRMNTEAFF